The clone carrying this T cell receptor (beta chain) was seen a single time. Its target is unknown. The data derive from a study of CD8+CD57+ T cells in acquired aplastic anemia. As for the study in general: DNA from sorted CD4+ and CD8+ cells averaged around 3.5 ug.

Genomic DNA, the template, was used for profiling of the TCR beta VDJ and CDR3. TCRdb analysed the reads with MiXCR anew, one entry per CDR3 protein. The sample records roughly 81,000 distinct CDR3 sequences, approximately 45% being singletons. The study, taken as a whole, reports: Patients did not significantly differ from controls in CD8+ Simpson's diversity. In common between the patients and the controls were around 30 CD8+ CDR3 sequences.

V lost 4 bases, J lost 2 bases, and 5 bases stayed unmatched. Germline V gene lookup returns CDR1 SGHKS and CDR2 YYEKEE (reference sequence). The CDR3 is 14 residues long. The sequence was obtained from a human donor in good health, serving as a control. The specimen sequenced was sorted CD4+, CD8+, or CD8+CD57+ T cells (not recorded which) from PBMCs. J is TRBJ2-7 and V is TRBV5-5, with 8 nucleotides matching TRBD2. The CDR3 DNA follows: TGTGCCAGCAGCCGCGGGGGGCTGACCTACGAGCAGTACTTC. Translated: CASSRGGLTYEQYF.